These 3 T cell receptor beta chains were sequenced from one sample in a study of T-cell reconstitution after alpha-beta-depleted transplantation in children. Unique molecular identifiers were used to barcode this TCRbeta library. A single record per CDR3 protein comes from TCRdb applying MiXCR to the PCR reads. Of roughly 500,000 distinct CDR3 sequences in the sample, 30% to 35% are singletons; the top ten hold about 2.3%. Material: PBMCs from the stem cell graft donor, obtained from the stem cell graft. All receptors derive from a human donor who donated a stem cell graft to a child with aplastic anemia.

This clonotype occurred a few times. The chain employs TRBV10-3 and TRBJ2-2; the D gene is possibly TRBD1 (6 bases). The germline V and J ends were trimmed by 3 bases and 0 bases, with 14 bases remaining between them. The CDR3 has 17 amino acids. CDR1 is ENHRY and CDR2 is SYGVKD in the germline V gene. CDR3 sequence: CAISDPPGTSNTGELFF. The DNA for the CDR3 is TGTGCCATCAGTGACCCTCCTGGGACATCGAACACCGGGGAGCTGTTTTTT.

The rearrangement joins TRBV5-4 to TRBJ1-2; the match to TRBD1 covers 10 bases. Germline-derived CDR1 and CDR2 are SGHNT and YYREEE (reference sequence). The V gene end was trimmed by 4 bases and the J gene end by 4 bases; junction bases not matched to a gene: 7. The CDR3 extends over 15 amino acids. CDR3 in DNA: TGTGCCAGCAGCCGGGAGGGACAGGGGTTCTATGGCTACACCTTC. Amino acid sequence: CASSREGQGFYGYTF.

This clonotype was seen a handful of times. V gene TRBV6-1 combines with J gene TRBJ2-3; TRBD2 is a possible D gene (9 bases). Trimming removed 4 bases from V and 2 bases from J, with 25 bases in between. CDR3 size: 19 residues. The germline gives CDR1 MNHNS, CDR2 SASEGT. The chain's CDR3 is CASSARDRREGPPTDTQYF. CDR3 coding DNA: TGTGCCAGCAGTGCCCGGGACAGGCGGGAGGGCCCTCCCACAGATACGCAGTATTTT.